Shown below are 21 T cell receptor beta chains from a single sample sequenced in a study of blood T cell repertoires in COVID-19. Clones were read by immunoSEQ multiplex PCR, and TCRdb kept only the in-frame ones, dropping some. This table has roughly 200,000 clones, approximately 90% appearing once. Sequenced input: PBMCs or T cells enriched from blood (not recorded which). The receptors derive from a woman aged 35 to 49 with acute COVID-19.

The chain uses TRBV27 and TRBJ1-3, with D perhaps matching TRBD1 (6 bases). Per the germline V gene, CDR1 is MNHEY and CDR2 is SMNVEV (reference sequence). CDR3 size: 15 residues. The V and J ends lost 5 bases and 4 bases respectively, with 15 bases between them. CDR3 residues: CASSTTWGGGNTIYF. Written as DNA, the CDR3 is TGTGCCAGCAGTACAACCTGGGGGGGCGGAAACACCATATATTTT.

The chain carries TRBV19 and TRBJ1-6, with 10 bases fitting TRBD1. The germline V gene encodes CDR1 LNHDA and CDR2 SQIVND (reference sequence). V lost 6 bases to trimming and J lost 4 bases; unmatched junction nucleotides: 3. CDR3 length: 15 residues. The CDR3 sequence is CASSGQGEYNSPLHF. The CDR3 nucleotides are TGTGCCAGTAGCGGACAGGGGGAATATAATTCACCCCTCCACTTT.

J is TRBJ1-4 and V is TRBV5-4; 7 positions match TRBD1. The CDR3 is 16 residues long. V trimming: 4 bases; J trimming: 0 bases; junction bases outside the gene matches: 6. Germline V gene sequence: CDR1 SGHNT, CDR2 YYREEE (reference sequence). In nucleotides, the CDR3 is TGTGCCAGCAGCCATGGGACAGCTGCAACTAATGAAAAACTGTTTTTT. Amino acids: CASSHGTAATNEKLFF.

The J gene is TRBJ2-1, the V gene TRBV2; 7 positions agree with TRBD2. Germline V gene lookup returns CDR1 SNHLY and CDR2 FYNNEI. V lost 4 bases to trimming and J lost 0 bases; unmatched junction nucleotides: 3. The CDR3 spans 15 residues. This chain's CDR3 is CASSVGGSSYNEQFF. The CDR3 region has the DNA TGTGCCAGCAGTGTCGGGGGGAGCTCCTACAATGAGCAGTTCTTC.

The chain employs TRBV29-1 and TRBJ1-2, with D perhaps matching TRBD1 (5 bases). The CDR3 is 13 residues long. The germline V gene has CDR1 SQVTM and CDR2 ANQGSEA. V was pared by 6 bases and J by 7 bases, with 18 bases between. In nucleotides, the CDR3 is TGCAGCGTCACGGGGGAGGGCAATAGTGGCTACACCTTC. As protein: CSVTGEGNSGYTF.

The chain carries TRBV7-6 and TRBJ2-3; 12 bases are shared with TRBD2. Trimming at V came to 5 bases and at J to 2 bases, leaving 8 bases not matched to a gene. The germline V gene has CDR1 SGHVS and CDR2 FNYEAQ. There are 17 residues in the CDR3. The CDR3 DNA reads as TGTGCCAGCAGCCCTCGGACTAGCGGGGAGACCACAGATACGCAGTATTTT. Translated: CASSPRTSGETTDTQYF.

The genes are TRBV30 and TRBJ1-1, with a weak D call TRBD1 (6 bases). This CDR3 is built from 13 residues. The germline CDR1 and CDR2 sequences are GTSNPN and SVGIG (reference sequence). The V end lost 3 bases, the J end lost 2 bases, and 10 bases lay between the germline ends. CDR3 protein: CAWRRTDNTEAFF. CDR3 nucleotide sequence: TGTGCCTGGAGGAGGACAGACAACACTGAAGCTTTCTTT.

CDR3: CASSSGGPPNEQFF. The CDR3 DNA follows: TGTGCCAGCAGCAGCGGGGGCCCACCCAATGAGCAGTTCTTC. The chain couples TRBV9 to TRBJ2-1; TRBD2 agrees at 8 bases. After removal of 4 bases from V and 6 bases from J, the junction contained 6 bases not matched to a gene. CDR1 and CDR2 from the germline V gene are SGDLS and YYNGEE. There are 14 residues in the CDR3.

V and J are TRBV10-1 and TRBJ1-1; no firm D call. Germline lookup yields CDR1 WNHNN and CDR2 SYGVQD (reference sequence). The CDR3 has 14 amino acids. The V and J ends lost 8 bases and 1 base respectively, with 14 bases between them. CDR3 loop: CASPNDRGNTEAFF. DNA of the CDR3: TGCGCCAGCCCTAATGACCGGGGGAACACTGAAGCTTTCTTT.

The CDR3 DNA sequence: TGTGCCTGGAGTGTAGCCTCGGGGAAGACCCAGTACTTC. This encodes CAWSVASGKTQYF. The chain uses TRBV30 and TRBJ2-5, with D tentatively TRBD2 (5 bases). V lost 0 bases to trimming and J lost 6 bases, with 11 bases between them. The CDR3 has 13 amino acids. The germline CDR1 and CDR2 sequences are GTSNPN and SVGIG (reference sequence). The whole variable domain, remainder taken from reference TRBV30 and TRBJ2-5, is SQTIHQWPATLVQPVGSPLSLECTVEGTSNPNLYWYRQAAGRGLQLLFYSVGIGQISSEVPQNLSASRPQDRQFILSSKKLLLSDSGFYLCAWSVASGKTQYFGPGTRLLVL.

The chain recombines TRBV5-1 with TRBJ1-6, with TRBD1 identical over 7 bases. CDR1 and CDR2 (germline): SGHRS, YFSETQ. The CDR3 runs to 15 residues. V was clipped by 5 bases and J by 8 bases; unmatched bases: 10. In DNA, the CDR3 is TGCGCCAGCAGGATCAGAACAGGGGCGGATTCACCCCTCCACTTT. It specifies CASRIRTGADSPLHF.

This clone was recorded once. The chain combines TRBV5-4 with TRBJ1-2; D is uncertain. The germline V gene has CDR1 SGHNT and CDR2 YYREEE (reference sequence). This CDR3 has 15 amino acids. Trimming cost V 4 bases and J 1 base, with 14 bases left between them. The CDR3 coding sequence is TGTGCCAGCAGCCAAGTAGACGGGGATAACTATGGCTACACCTTC. Translating gives CASSQVDGDNYGYTF.

The genes are TRBV19 and TRBJ1-1; TRBD1 agrees at 9 bases. Germline CDR1 LNHDA, CDR2 SQIVND (reference sequence). Trimming at V came to 6 bases and at J to 6 bases, leaving 14 bases not matched to a gene. CDR3 length equals 16 residues. CDR3 region: CASSPNPGQGAPEAFF. CDR3 DNA sequence: TGTGCCAGTAGCCCGAACCCGGGACAGGGAGCGCCTGAAGCTTTCTTT. The variable domain in full, with the rest retrieved from reference TRBV19 and TRBJ1-1, is DGGITQSPKYLFRKEGQNVTLSCEQNLNHDAMYWYRQDPGQGLRLIYYSQIVNDFQKGDIAEGYSVSREKKESFPLTVTSAQKNPTAFYLCASSPNPGQGAPEAFFGQGTRLTVV.

The chain couples TRBV7-2 to TRBJ2-7; 7 bases agree with TRBD1. Trimming took 4 bases from V and 3 from J; bases not matched to a gene: 9. CDR1 SGHTA and CDR2 FQGNSA come from the germline V gene. CDR3 length equals 15 residues. The CDR3 region is CASSSRDSRIYEQYF. Written as DNA, the CDR3 is TGTGCCAGCAGCTCACGGGACAGCCGGATCTACGAGCAGTACTTC.

The chain has TRBV2 and TRBJ2-3; 10 bases are a match to TRBD2. CDR1 SNHLY and CDR2 FYNNEI come from the germline V gene. The J segment lost 6 bases and the V segment lost 7 bases, leaving 10 bases of the junction unmatched. This CDR3 has 15 residues. The CDR3 region is CASNQRGGLSDTQYF. The CDR3, as DNA: TGTGCCAGCAACCAGCGGGGGGGTCTCAGCGATACGCAGTATTTT.

The V and J genes are TRBV6-2 or TRBV6-3 and TRBJ2-5; D possibly corresponds to TRBD1 (7 bases). Germline lookup yields CDR1 MNHEY and CDR2 SVGEGT. The V gene lost 5 bases and the J gene lost 0 bases, with 10 bases spanning the gap. There are 14 residues in the CDR3. The CDR3 bases are TGTGCCAGCAGTCGCGGGACAGACCAAGAGACCCAGTACTTC. Protein sequence: CASSRGTDQETQYF.

The J gene is TRBJ2-1, the V gene TRBV6-4; 9 nucleotides align to TRBD2. Per the germline V gene, CDR1 is MRHNA and CDR2 is SNTAGT. With 5 bases clipped from V and 0 bases from J, the junction kept 5 bases outside the gene matches. This CDR3 is 16 amino acids long. CDR3 loop: CASSPSGVSSYNEQFF. The CDR3 DNA sequence: TGTGCCAGCAGTCCTAGCGGGGTAAGCTCCTACAATGAGCAGTTCTTC.

This clone appeared a single time. The chain employs TRBV19 and TRBJ2-3, with D uncertain. V was clipped by 3 bases and J by 1 base, with 8 bases between them. Germline V gives CDR1 LNHDA, CDR2 SQIVND (reference sequence). CDR3 length: 14 amino acids. CDR3 amino acids: CASSIESRTDTQYF. CDR3 coding DNA: TGTGCCAGTAGTATTGAAAGCCGCACAGATACGCAGTATTTT. Full variable domain (remainder filled in from reference TRBV19 and TRBJ2-3): DGGITQSPKYLFRKEGQNVTLSCEQNLNHDAMYWYRQDPGQGLRLIYYSQIVNDFQKGDIAEGYSVSREKKESFPLTVTSAQKNPTAFYLCASSIESRTDTQYFGPGTRLTVL.

This chain joins TRBV5-6 and TRBJ1-5; possibly TRBD1 for D (5 bases). Trimming took 3 bases from V and 0 from J, leaving 16 bases between them. Per the germline V gene, CDR1 is SGHDT and CDR2 is YYEEEE. CDR3 length equals 17 residues. The CDR3 DNA is TGTGCCAGCAGCTCAGGCCCAGGGCGGTTTAGCAATCAGCCCCAGCATTTT. It specifies CASSSGPGRFSNQPQHF.

V and J are TRBV5-6 and TRBJ1-2; 7 nucleotides line up with TRBD1. J gave up 7 bases and V 1 base, and 10 bases lay outside the gene matches. The germline V gene encodes CDR1 SGHDT and CDR2 YYEEEE. The CDR3 extends over 15 amino acids. CDR3 DNA: TGTGCCAGCAGCTTGTTTCTAGGGGGCGCAGGTGGCTACACCTTC. Protein product: CASSLFLGGAGGYTF.

The chain is built from TRBV7-9 and TRBJ2-5; possibly TRBD2 for D (5 bases). Trimming cost V 1 base and J 4 bases, with 16 bases left between them. The CDR3 length is 16 residues. Looked up from germline, CDR1 is SEHNR and CDR2 is FQNEAQ (reference sequence). The CDR3 nucleotides are TGTGCCAGCAGCTTAGTATCGTCCCCTCGGGGAGAGACCCAGTACTTC. It encodes CASSLVSSPRGETQYF.